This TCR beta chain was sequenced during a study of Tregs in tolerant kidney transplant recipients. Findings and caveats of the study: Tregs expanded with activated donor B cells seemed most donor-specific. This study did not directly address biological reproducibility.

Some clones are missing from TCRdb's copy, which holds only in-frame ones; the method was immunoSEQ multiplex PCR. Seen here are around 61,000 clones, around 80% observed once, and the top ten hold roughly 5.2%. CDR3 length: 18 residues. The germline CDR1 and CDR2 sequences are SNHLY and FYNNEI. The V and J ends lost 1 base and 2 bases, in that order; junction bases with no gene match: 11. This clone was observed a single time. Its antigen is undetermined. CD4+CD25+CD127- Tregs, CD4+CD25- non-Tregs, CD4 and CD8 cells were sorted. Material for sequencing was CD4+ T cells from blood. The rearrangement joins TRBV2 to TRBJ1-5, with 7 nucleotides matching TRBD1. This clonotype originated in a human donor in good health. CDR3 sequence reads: CASSEGRTGVYGNQPQHF. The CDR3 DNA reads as TGTGCCAGCAGTGAAGGGCGGACAGGCGTTTATGGCAATCAGCCCCAGCATTTT.